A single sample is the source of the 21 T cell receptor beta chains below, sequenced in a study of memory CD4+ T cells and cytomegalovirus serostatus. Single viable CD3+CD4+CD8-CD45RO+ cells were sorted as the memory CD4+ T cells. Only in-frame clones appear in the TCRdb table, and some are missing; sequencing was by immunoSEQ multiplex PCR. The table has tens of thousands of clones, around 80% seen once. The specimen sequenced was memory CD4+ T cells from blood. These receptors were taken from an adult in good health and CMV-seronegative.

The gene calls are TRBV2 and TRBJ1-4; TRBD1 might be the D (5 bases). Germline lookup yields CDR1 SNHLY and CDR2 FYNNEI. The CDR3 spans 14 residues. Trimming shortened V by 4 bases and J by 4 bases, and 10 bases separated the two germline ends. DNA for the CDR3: TGTGCCAGCAGTGGAGACAGAATTAATGAAAAACTGTTTTTT. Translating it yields CASSGDRINEKLFF.

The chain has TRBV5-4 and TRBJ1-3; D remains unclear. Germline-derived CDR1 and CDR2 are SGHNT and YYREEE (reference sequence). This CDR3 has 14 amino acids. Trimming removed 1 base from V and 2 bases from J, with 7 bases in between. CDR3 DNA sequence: TGTGCCAGCAGCTTGCTGGGTGCTGGAAACACCATATATTTT. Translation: CASSLLGAGNTIYF.

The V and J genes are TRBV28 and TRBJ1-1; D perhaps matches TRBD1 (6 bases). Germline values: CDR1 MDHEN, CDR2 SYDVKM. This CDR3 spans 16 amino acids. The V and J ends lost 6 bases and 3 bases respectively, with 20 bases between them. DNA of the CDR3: TGTGCCAGCAGCCCCACGGGGGCGAGACTAGACACTGAAGCTTTCTTT. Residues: CASSPTGARLDTEAFF.

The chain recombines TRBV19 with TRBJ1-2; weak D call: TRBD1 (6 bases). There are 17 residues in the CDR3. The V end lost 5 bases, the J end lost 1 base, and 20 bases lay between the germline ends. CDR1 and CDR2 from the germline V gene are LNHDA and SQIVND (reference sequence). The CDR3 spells CASSFAQGAFGNYGYTF. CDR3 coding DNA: TGTGCCAGTAGTTTCGCACAGGGTGCATTCGGTAACTATGGCTACACCTTC.

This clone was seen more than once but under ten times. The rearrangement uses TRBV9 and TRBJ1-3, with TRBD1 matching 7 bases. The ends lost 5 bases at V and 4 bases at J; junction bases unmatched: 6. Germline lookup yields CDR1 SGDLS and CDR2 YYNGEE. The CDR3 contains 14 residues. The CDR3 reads CASSPQGRGNTIYF. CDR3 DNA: TGTGCCAGCAGTCCACAGGGGCGGGGAAACACCATATATTTT.

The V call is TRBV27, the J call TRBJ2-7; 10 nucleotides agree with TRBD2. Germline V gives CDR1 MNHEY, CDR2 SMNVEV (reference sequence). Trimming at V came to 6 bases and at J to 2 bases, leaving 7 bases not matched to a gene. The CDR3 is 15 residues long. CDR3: CASRRAAGGPYEQYF. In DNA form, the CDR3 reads TGTGCCAGCAGACGAGCAGCGGGAGGGCCCTACGAGCAGTACTTC.

CDR3 protein: CASSLGRVFNEQFF. The DNA of the CDR3 is TGTGCCAGCAGTTTAGGCAGGGTTTTCAATGAGCAGTTCTTC. The chain employs TRBV27 and TRBJ2-1; weak D call: TRBD1 (5 bases). Germline CDR1 MNHEY, CDR2 SMNVEV (reference sequence). The CDR3 extends over 14 amino acids. Trimming pared 2 bases from V and 6 bases from J, leaving 11 bases between.

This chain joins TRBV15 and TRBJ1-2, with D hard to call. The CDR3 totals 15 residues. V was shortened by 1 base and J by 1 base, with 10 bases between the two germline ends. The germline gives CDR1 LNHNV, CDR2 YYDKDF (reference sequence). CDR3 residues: CATSRVGQVNYGYTF. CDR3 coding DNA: TGTGCCACCAGCAGAGTTGGGCAGGTTAACTATGGCTACACCTTC.

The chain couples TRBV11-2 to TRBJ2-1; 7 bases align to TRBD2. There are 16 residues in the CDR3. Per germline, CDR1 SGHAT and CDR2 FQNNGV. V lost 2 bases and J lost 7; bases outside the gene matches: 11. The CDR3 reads CASSLSRAGLGNEQFF. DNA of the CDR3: TGTGCCAGCAGCTTAAGTCGAGCGGGACTCGGAAATGAGCAGTTCTTC.

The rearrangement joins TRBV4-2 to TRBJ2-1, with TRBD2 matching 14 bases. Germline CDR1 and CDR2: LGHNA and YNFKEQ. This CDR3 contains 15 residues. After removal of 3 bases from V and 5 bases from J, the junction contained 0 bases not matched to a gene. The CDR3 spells CASSQTSGGDNEQFF. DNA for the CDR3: TGTGCCAGCAGCCAGACTAGCGGGGGGGACAATGAGCAGTTCTTC.

The CDR3 here is CASSGDQSYEQYF. DNA for the CDR3: TGTGCCAGCAGTGGGGACCAGTCCTACGAGCAGTACTTC. The V and J genes are TRBV2 and TRBJ2-7; perhaps D is TRBD1 or TRBD2 (5 bases each). The germline V gene encodes CDR1 SNHLY and CDR2 FYNNEI. The CDR3 has 13 residues. V shed 4 bases and J shed 1 base, with 8 bases lying between them. The full variable domain, with the rest looked up from reference TRBV2 and TRBJ2-7, is EPEVTQTPSHQVTQMGQEVILRCVPISNHLYFYWYRQILGQKVEFLVSFYNNEISEKSEIFDDQFSVERPDGSNFTLKIRSTKLEDSAMYFCASSGDQSYEQYFGPGTRLTVT.

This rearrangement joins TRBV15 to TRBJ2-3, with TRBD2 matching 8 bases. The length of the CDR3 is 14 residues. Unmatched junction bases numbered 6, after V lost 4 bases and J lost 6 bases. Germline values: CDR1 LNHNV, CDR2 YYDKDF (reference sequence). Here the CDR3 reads CATSKLADWDTQYF. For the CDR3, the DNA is TGTGCCACCAGCAAACTAGCGGACTGGGATACGCAGTATTTT.

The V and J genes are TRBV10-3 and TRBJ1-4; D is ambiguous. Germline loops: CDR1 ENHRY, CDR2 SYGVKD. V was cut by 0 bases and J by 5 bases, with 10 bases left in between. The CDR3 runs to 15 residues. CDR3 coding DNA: TGTGCCATCAGTGAGTCGAACCTGCGGAATGAAAAACTGTTTTTT. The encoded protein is CAISESNLRNEKLFF.

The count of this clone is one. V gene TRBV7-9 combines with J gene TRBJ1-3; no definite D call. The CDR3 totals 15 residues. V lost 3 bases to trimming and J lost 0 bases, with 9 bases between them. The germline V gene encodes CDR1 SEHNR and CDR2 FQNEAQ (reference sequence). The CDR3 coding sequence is TGTGCCAGCAGCTTCATGGCCACCTCTGGAAACACCATATATTTT. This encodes CASSFMATSGNTIYF.

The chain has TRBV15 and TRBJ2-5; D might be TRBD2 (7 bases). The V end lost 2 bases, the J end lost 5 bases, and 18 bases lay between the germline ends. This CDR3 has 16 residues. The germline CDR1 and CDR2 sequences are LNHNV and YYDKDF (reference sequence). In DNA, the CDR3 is TGTGCCACCAGCAGACCTCCCGTACGGGGGGCTGAGACCCAGTACTTC. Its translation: CATSRPPVRGAETQYF.

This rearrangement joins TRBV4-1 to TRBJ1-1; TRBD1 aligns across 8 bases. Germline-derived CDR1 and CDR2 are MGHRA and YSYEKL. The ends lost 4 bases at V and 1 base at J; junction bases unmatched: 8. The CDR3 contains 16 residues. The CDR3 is CASSPDDRGRNTEAFF. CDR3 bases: TGCGCCAGCAGCCCAGACGACAGGGGTAGGAACACTGAAGCTTTCTTT.

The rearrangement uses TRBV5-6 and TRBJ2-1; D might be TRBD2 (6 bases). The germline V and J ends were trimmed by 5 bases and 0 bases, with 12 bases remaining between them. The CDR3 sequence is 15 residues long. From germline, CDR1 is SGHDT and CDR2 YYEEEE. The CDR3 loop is CASSAGFYSYNEQFF. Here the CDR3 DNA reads TGTGCCAGCAGTGCGGGATTTTACTCCTACAATGAGCAGTTCTTC.

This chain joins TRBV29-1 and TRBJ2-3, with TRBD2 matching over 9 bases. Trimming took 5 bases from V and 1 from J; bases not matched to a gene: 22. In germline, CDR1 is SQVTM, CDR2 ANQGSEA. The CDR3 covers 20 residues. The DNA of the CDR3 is TGCAGCGTTACGGGGGGTAGGGGGCTAAGAGCGGGAGGTCGCACAGATACGCAGTATTTT. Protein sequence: CSVTGGRGLRAGGRTDTQYF.

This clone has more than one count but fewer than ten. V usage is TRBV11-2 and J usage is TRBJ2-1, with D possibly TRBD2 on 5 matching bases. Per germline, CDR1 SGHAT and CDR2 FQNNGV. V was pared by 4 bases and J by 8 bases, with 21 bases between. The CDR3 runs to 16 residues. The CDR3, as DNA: TGTGCCAGCAGCTCTCAAAACGGAGGAAGGATGGATGAGCAGTTCTTC. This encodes CASSSQNGGRMDEQFF.

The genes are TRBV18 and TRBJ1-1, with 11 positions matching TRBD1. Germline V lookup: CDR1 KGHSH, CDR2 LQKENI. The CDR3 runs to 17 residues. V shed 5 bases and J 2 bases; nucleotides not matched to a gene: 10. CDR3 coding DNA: TGTGCCAGCTCATTTGCGGGACAGGGGGTTACAAACACTGAAGCTTTCTTT. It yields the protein CASSFAGQGVTNTEAFF.

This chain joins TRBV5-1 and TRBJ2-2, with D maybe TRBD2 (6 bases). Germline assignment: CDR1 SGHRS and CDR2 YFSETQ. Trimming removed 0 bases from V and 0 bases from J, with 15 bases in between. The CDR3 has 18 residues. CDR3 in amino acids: CASSLVGGSGSNTGELFF. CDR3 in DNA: TGCGCCAGCAGCTTGGTTGGGGGGAGCGGGTCGAACACCGGGGAGCTGTTTTTT.